The 10 T cell receptor beta chains in this list originate from one sample, sequenced in a study of T cell responses to AZD1222 COVID-19 vaccine. Data came from immunoSEQ multiplex PCR; TCRdb stores just in-frame clones and leaves some out. The sample includes about 99,000 clones, over 90% seen only once; the top ten take less than 6.5%. The specimen was peripheral blood, collected on day 0 of AZD1222 vaccination. All receptors derive from an adult in good health.

The chain joins TRBV19 to TRBJ2-1, with a possible D match to TRBD2 (5 bases). V was cut by 5 bases and J by 2 bases, with 19 bases left in between. Germline V gene sequence: CDR1 LNHDA, CDR2 SQIVND (reference sequence). CDR3 length equals 17 residues. The CDR3 protein is CASSLLGEGSTYNEQFF. CDR3 sequence (DNA): TGTGCCAGTAGTCTCCTAGGAGAGGGTTCTACCTACAATGAGCAGTTCTTC. The full variable domain, its missing parts supplied by reference TRBV19 and TRBJ2-1, is DGGITQSPKYLFRKEGQNVTLSCEQNLNHDAMYWYRQDPGQGLRLIYYSQIVNDFQKGDIAEGYSVSREKKESFPLTVTSAQKNPTAFYLCASSLLGEGSTYNEQFFGPGTRLTVL.

CDR3 sequence reads: CASSLDVNQPQHF. The DNA of the CDR3 is TGCGCCAGCAGCTTGGATGTCAATCAGCCCCAGCATTTT. The chain carries TRBV5-1 and TRBJ1-5, with D unresolved. The V gene lost 0 bases and the J gene lost 3 bases, with 4 bases spanning the gap. This CDR3 spans 13 amino acids. CDR1 and CDR2 (germline): SGHRS, YFSETQ.

The rearrangement links TRBV2 to TRBJ2-1, with TRBD1 as a possible D gene (7 bases). Per germline, CDR1 SNHLY and CDR2 FYNNEI. This CDR3 is 14 amino acids long. V lost 6 bases, J lost 5 bases, and 14 bases lay in between. DNA of the CDR3: TGTGCCAGCAGGGCGGGACAGCGTGACAATGAGCAGTTCTTC. Protein product: CASRAGQRDNEQFF.

V usage is TRBV3-1 (or the pseudogene TRBV3-2) and J usage is TRBJ1-1; D unclear. This CDR3 is 14 amino acids long. V was clipped by 3 bases and J by 5 bases, with 13 bases between them. Germline V lookup: CDR1 LGHDT, CDR2 YNNKEL (reference sequence). CDR3 in amino acids: CASSQRADPTEAFF. The CDR3 nucleotides are TGTGCCAGCAGCCAGAGGGCAGACCCGACTGAAGCTTTCTTT.

V and J are TRBV11-3 and TRBJ2-1; possibly TRBD2 for D (6 bases). V was pared by 3 bases and J by 6 bases, with 9 bases between. CDR3 length: 13 amino acids. The V gene's germline CDR1 is SGHNT and CDR2 YENEEA. The CDR3: CASSFTAGNEQFF. Written as DNA, the CDR3 is TGTGCCAGCAGCTTTACAGCGGGCAATGAGCAGTTCTTC.

V gene TRBV28 combines with J gene TRBJ2-3; 8 bases line up with TRBD1. This CDR3 contains 17 residues. Germline V gene data show CDR1 as MDHEN and CDR2 as SYDVKM. The J segment lost 4 bases and the V segment lost 8 bases, leaving 17 bases of the junction unmatched. The CDR3 DNA sequence: TGTGCCAGCGGCGGACCGAACCGGGACAGGTTCGCAGATACGCAGTATTTT. Amino acid sequence: CASGGPNRDRFADTQYF.

This chain uses TRBV5-1 with TRBJ2-7, with unresolved D. Germline loops: CDR1 SGHRS, CDR2 YFSETQ. V dropped 0 bases and J dropped 1 base, with 8 bases sitting between them. The CDR3 length is 14 residues. CDR3 bases: TGCGCCAGCAGCTTGGGTTCTGGGTCCTACGAGCAGTACTTC. This gives the protein CASSLGSGSYEQYF.

J is TRBJ2-7 and V is TRBV29-1, with TRBD2 matching over 15 bases. The CDR3 is made up of 16 amino acids. Trimming took 7 bases from V and 4 from J; bases not matched to a gene: 11. From germline, CDR1 is SQVTM and CDR2 ANQGSEA. The CDR3 protein is CSARTSGRASMYEQYF. CDR3 DNA: TGCAGCGCCCGGACTAGCGGGAGGGCGAGTATGTACGAGCAGTACTTC.

J is TRBJ2-2 and V is TRBV7-8; TRBD1 matches at 7 bases. Trimming took 3 bases from V and 1 from J; bases not matched to a gene: 5. CDR3 length equals 16 residues. From germline, CDR1 is SGHVS and CDR2 FQNEAQ. The CDR3 reads CASSLSGQENTGELFF. The CDR3 region has the DNA TGTGCCAGCAGCTTGAGCGGACAGGAGAACACCGGGGAGCTGTTTTTT.

This clone was found a few times. The V and J genes are TRBV30 and TRBJ2-1; no definite D call. Trimming shortened V by 2 bases and J by 0 bases, and 8 bases separated the two germline ends. CDR1 is GTSNPN, CDR2 SVGIG, per germline (reference sequence). This CDR3 comprises 14 residues. The CDR3 region has the DNA TGTGCCTGGAGTTACGCGAGCTCCTACAATGAGCAGTTCTTC. This translates into CAWSYASSYNEQFF.